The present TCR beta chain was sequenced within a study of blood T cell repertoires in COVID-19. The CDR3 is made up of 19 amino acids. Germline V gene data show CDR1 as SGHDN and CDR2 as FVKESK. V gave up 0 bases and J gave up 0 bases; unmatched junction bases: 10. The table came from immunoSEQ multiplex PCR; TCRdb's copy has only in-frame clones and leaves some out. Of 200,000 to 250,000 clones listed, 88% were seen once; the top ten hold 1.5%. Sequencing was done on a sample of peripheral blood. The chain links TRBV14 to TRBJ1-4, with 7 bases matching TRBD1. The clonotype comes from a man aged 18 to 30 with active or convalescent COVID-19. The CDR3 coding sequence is TGTGCCAGCAGCCAAGATGGGGCCAGGGGGTATACAACTAATGAAAAACTGTTTTTT. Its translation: CASSQDGARGYTTNEKLFF.